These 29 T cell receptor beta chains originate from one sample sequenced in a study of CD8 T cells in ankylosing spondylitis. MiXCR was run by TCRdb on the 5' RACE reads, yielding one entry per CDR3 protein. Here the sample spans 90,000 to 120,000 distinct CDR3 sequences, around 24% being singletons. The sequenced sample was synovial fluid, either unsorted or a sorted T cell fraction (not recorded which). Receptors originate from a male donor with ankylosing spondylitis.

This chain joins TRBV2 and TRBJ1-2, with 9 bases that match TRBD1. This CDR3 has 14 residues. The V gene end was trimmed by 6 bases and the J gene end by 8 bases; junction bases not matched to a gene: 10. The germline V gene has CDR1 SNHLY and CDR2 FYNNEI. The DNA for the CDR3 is TGTGCCAGCAGCCAAGCGGGACAGGGAGGCGGCTACACCTTC. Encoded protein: CASSQAGQGGGYTF.

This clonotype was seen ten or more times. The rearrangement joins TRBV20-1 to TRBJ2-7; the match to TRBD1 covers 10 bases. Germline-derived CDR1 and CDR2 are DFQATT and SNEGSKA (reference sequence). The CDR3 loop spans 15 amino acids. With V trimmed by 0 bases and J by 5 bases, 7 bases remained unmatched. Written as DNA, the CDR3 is TGCAGTGCTAGAGACCCGGGACAGGGGCCCAACGAGCAGTACGTC. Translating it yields CSARDPGQGPNEQYV.

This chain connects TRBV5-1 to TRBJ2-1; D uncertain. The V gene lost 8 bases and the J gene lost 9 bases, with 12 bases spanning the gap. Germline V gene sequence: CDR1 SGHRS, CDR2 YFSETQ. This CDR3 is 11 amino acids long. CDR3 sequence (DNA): TGCGCCAGACAGCCGACCAGTGAGCAGTTCTTC. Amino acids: CARQPTSEQFF.

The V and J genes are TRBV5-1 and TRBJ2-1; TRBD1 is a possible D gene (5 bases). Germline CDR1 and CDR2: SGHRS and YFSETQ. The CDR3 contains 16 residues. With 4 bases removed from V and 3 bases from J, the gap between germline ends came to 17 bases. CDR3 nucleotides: TGCGCCAGCAGCCCGCCGACAGCCTTAGGCTACAATGAGCAGTTCTTC. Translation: CASSPPTALGYNEQFF.

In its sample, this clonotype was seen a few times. CDR3: CASSQDQRERQPQHF. Written as DNA, the CDR3 is TGCGCCAGCAGCCAAGATCAGAGGGAGAGGCAGCCCCAGCATTTT. The genes are TRBV4-1 and TRBJ1-5; D remains unclear. The germline gives CDR1 MGHRA, CDR2 YSYEKL. Trimming removed 0 bases from V and 7 bases from J, with 13 bases in between. The CDR3 length is 15 residues.

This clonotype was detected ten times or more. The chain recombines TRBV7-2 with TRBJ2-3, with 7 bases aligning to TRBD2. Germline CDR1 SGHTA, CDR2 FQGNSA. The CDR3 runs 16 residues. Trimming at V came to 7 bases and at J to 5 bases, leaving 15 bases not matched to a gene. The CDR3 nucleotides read TGTGCCAGCACCACCTTTGGGGGGAGGGTTGGAGATACGCAGTATTTT. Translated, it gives CASTTFGGRVGDTQYF.

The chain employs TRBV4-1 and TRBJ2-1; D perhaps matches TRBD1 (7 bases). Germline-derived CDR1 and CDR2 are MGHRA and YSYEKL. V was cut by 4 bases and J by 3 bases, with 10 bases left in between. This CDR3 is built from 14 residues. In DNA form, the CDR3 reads TGCGCCAGCAGCCGGGGGGACAGCTACAATGAGCAGTTCTTC. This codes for CASSRGDSYNEQFF.

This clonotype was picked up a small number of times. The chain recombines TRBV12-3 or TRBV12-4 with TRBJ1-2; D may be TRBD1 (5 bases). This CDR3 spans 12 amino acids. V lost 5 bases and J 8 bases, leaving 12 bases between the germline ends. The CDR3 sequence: CASSAGYYGYTF. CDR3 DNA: TGTGCCAGCAGTGCAGGGTATTACGGCTACACCTTC.

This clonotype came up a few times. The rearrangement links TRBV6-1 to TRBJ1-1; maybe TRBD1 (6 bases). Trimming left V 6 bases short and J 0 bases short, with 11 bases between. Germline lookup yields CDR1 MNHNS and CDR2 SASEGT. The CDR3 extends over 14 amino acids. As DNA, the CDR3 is TGTGCCAGCAGGAGGGGGGTTTTGAACACTGAAGCTTTCTTT. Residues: CASRRGVLNTEAFF.

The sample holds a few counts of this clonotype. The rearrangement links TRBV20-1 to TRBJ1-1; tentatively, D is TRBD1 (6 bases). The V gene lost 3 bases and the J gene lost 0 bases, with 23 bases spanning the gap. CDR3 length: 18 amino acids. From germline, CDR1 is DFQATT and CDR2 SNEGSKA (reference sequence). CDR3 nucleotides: TGCAGTGCTAGGGGCGGGACAAGGCGGCCCCACATGAACACTGAAGCTTTCTTT. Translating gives CSARGGTRRPHMNTEAFF.

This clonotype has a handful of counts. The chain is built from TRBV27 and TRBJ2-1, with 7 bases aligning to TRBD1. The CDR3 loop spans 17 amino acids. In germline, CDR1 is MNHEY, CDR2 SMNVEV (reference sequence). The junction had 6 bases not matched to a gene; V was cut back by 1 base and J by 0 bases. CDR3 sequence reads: CASSLYDRASSYNEQFF. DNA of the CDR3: TGTGCCAGCAGTTTATACGACAGGGCGAGCTCCTACAATGAGCAGTTCTTC.

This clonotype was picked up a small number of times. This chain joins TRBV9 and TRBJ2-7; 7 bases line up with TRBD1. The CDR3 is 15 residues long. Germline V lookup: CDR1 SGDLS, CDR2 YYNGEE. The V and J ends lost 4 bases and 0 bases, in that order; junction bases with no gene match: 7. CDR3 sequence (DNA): TGTGCCAGCAGCCCCCGGGACAGCAACTCCTACGAGCAGTACTTC. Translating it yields CASSPRDSNSYEQYF.

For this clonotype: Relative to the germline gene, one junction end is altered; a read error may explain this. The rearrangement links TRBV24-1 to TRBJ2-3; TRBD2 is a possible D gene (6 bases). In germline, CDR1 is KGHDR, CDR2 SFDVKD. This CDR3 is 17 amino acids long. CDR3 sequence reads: CASSDSGTSRGSYTQYF. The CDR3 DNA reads TGTGCCAGCAGTGATTCCGGGACTTCCCGAGGATCATATACGCAGTATTTT.

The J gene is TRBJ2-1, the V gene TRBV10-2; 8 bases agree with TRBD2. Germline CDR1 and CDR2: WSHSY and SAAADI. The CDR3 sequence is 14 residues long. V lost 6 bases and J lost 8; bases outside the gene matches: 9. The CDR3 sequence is CASRPGLGLYEQFF. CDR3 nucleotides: TGCGCCAGCAGGCCGGGACTAGGTCTCTATGAGCAGTTCTTC.

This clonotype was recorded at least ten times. This CDR3 is CASSPDGSGSPLHF. The CDR3 DNA follows: TGTGCCAGCAGCCCCGACGGGTCAGGGTCACCCCTCCACTTT. This rearrangement joins TRBV9 to TRBJ1-6, with D possibly TRBD1 on 5 matching bases. Deletions cut 4 bases from V and 10 bases from J, with 15 bases between. This CDR3 is built from 14 residues. Germline-derived CDR1 and CDR2 are SGDLS and YYNGEE.

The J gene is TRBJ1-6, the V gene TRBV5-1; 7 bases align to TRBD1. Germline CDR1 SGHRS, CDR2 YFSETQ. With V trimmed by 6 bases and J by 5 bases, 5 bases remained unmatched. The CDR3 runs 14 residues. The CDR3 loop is CASNSGTDNSPLHF. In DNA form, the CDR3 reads TGCGCCAGCAACTCCGGGACAGATAATTCACCCCTCCACTTT.

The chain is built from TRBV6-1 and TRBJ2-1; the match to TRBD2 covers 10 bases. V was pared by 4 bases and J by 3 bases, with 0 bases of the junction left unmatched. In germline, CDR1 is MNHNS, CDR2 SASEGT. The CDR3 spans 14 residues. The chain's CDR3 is CASSGTSGYNEQFF. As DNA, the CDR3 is TGTGCCAGCAGTGGGACTAGCGGCTACAATGAGCAGTTCTTC.

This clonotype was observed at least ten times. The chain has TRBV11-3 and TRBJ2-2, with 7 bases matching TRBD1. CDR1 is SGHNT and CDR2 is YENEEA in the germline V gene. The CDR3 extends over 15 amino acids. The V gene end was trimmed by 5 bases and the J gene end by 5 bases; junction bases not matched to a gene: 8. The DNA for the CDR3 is TGTGCCAGCAGCAAGACAGGGATAAGGACCGGGGAGCTGTTTTTT. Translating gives CASSKTGIRTGELFF.

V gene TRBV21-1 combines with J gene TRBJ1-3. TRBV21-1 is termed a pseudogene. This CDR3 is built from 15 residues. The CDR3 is CASSKGDPSGNTIYF. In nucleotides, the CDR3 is TGTGCCAGCAGCAAAGGGGATCCCTCTGGAAACACCATATATTTT.

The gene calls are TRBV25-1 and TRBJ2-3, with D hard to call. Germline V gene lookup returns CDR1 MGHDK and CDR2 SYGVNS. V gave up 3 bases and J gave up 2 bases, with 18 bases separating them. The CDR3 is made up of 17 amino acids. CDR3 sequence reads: CASSEAGYRADTDTQYF. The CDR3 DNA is TGTGCCAGCAGTGAGGCTGGCTACCGAGCCGACACAGATACGCAGTATTTT.

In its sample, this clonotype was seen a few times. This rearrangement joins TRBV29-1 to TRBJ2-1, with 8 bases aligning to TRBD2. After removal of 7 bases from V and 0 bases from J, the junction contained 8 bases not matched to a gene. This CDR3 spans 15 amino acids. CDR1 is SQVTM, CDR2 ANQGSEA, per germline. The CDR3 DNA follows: TGCAGCGCCGGGGGGGGCCCTAGCTCCTACAATGAGCAGTTCTTC. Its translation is CSAGGGPSSYNEQFF.

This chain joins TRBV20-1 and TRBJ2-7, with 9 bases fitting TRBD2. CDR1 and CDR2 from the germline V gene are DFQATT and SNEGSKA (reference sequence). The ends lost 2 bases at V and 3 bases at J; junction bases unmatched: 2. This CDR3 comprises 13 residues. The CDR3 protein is CSARIAGVYEQYF. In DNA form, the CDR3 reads TGCAGTGCTAGAATAGCGGGAGTCTACGAGCAGTACTTC.

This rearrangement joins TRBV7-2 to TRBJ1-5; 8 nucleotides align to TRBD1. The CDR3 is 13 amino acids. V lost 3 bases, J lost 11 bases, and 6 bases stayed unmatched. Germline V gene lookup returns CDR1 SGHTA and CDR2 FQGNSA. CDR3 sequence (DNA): TGTGCCAGCAGCTTGGACACAGGGGGAGCCCAGCATTTT. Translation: CASSLDTGGAQHF.

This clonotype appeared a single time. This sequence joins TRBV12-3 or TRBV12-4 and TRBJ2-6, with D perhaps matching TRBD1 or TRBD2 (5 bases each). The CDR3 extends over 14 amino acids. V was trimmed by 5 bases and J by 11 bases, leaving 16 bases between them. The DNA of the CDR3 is TGTGCCAGCAGTCAAGGGGCCGGGACGGACGTCCTGACTTTC. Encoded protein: CASSQGAGTDVLTF.

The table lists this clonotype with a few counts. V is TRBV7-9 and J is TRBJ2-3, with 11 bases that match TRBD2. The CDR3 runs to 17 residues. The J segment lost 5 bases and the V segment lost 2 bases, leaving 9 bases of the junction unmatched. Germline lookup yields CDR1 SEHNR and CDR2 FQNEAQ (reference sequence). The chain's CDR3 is CASSLQRLAGGRDTQYF. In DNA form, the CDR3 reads TGTGCCAGCAGCTTACAGCGCCTAGCGGGAGGAAGAGATACGCAGTATTTT.

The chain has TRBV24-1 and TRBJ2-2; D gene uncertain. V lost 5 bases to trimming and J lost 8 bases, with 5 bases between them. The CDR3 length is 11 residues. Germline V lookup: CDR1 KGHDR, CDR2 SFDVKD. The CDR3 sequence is CATSVRGELFF. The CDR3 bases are TGTGCCACCAGTGTCCGGGGGGAGCTGTTTTTT.

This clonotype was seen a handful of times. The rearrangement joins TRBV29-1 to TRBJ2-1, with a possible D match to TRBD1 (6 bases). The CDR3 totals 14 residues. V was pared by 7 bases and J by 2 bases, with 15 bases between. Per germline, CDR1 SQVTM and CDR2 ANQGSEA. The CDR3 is CSALGQRTYNEQFF. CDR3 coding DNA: TGCAGCGCCTTGGGACAACGTACCTACAATGAGCAGTTCTTC.

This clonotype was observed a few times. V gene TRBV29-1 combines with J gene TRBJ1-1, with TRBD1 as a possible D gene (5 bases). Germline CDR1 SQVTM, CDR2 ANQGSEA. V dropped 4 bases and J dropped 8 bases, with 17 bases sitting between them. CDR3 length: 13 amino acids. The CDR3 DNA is TGCAGCGTTGGCATGCGTGTGGGGCAGGAAGCTTTCTTT. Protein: CSVGMRVGQEAFF.

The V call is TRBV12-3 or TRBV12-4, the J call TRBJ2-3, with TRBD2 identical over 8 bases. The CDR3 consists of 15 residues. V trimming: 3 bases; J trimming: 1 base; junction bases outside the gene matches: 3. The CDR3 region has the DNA TGTGCCAGCAGTTTTAGGCGGGGGGGCACAGATACGCAGTATTTT. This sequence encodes CASSFRRGGTDTQYF.